This T cell receptor (beta chain) was captured by sequencing in a study of beta chain features in type 1 diabetes. As for the study in general: All samples yielded 85 million to 130 million examined sorted cells.

Investigators reverse transcribed all isolated RNA, so they sequenced expressed TCRB transcripts. The table came from immunoSEQ multiplex PCR; TCRdb's copy has only in-frame clones and leaves some out. Here the sample spans 300,000 to 400,000 clones, around 13% being singletons. The CDR3 contains 16 residues. The V gene end was trimmed by 5 bases and the J gene end by 5 bases; junction bases not matched to a gene: 11. Germline lookup yields CDR1 SGHNT and CDR2 YYREEE (reference sequence). The receptor was derived from a man younger than 35 in good health. The material sequenced was naive CD4+ T cells from blood. This sequence joins TRBV5-4 and TRBJ1-4; TRBD1 aligns across 8 bases. CDR3 sequence: CASSLQSRGLNEKLFF. The CDR3 nucleotides read TGTGCCAGCAGTTTACAGAGCAGGGGGCTAAATGAAAAACTGTTTTTT.